The rows below give T cell receptor beta chains drawn from one sample of a study of CD8+ T cells in alopecia areata. Sequenced by immunoSEQ multiplex PCR; TCRdb stores in-frame clones only, minus some. The table has 140,000 or so clones, 62% seen once; the top ten hold around 34%. Sequencing was done on a sample of CD8+ T cells sorted from blood. These receptors originate from a human donor in good health. Each CDR3 is given with its conserved first and last residue. Fields, in order: clone size, J gene, D gene, V gene, CDR3 DNA, CDR3 protein. D genes are given only for firm matches. Clone size is not always given. Where it is, it says once, few, many or a class for expanded clones.

few | TRBJ2-7 | TRBD1 | TRBV29-1 | TGCAGCGTCCAGACAGGGACCTCCTACGAGCAGTACTTC | CSVQTGTSYEQYF
NA | TRBJ2-1 | NA | TRBV6-5 | TGTGCCAGCAGTCAAACAGGGAATGAGCAGTTCTTC | CASSQTGNEQFF
NA | TRBJ2-7 | TRBD2 | TRBV5-1 | TGCGCCAGCAGCTTTAGCGGGAGGGAAGAGCAGTACTTC | CASSFSGREEQYF
NA | TRBJ1-5 | NA | TRBV5-6 | TGTGCCAGCAGCTTGGGACAGATGGTTCCAGGCAATCAGCCCCAGCATTTT | CASSLGQMVPGNQPQHF
NA | TRBJ1-5 | NA | TRBV27 | TGTGCCAGCATGAGGGCCGGACAGCCCCAGCATTTT | CASMRAGQPQHF
NA | TRBJ2-1 | NA | TRBV29-1 | TGCACCACTTGGGGAGACAATGAGCAGTTCTTC | CTTWGDNEQFF
NA | TRBJ2-3 | NA | TRBV27 | TGTGCCAGCAGTTTAGGGAGGATCGCAGATACGCAGTATTTT | CASSLGRIADTQYF
few | TRBJ2-3 | NA | TRBV5-1 | TGCGCCAGCAGCTCTCCTCCTTTAAAGGGGTTTTCGGATACGCAGTATTTT | CASSSPPLKGFSDTQYF
NA | TRBJ2-5 | NA | TRBV7-7 | TGTGCTAGCAGCTTTAACAGCGAAGAGACCCAGTACTTC | CASSFNSEETQYF
many | TRBJ2-5 | TRBD2 | TRBV10-3 | TGTGCCATCAGTGAGTTGGCGGGAGTAGAGACCCAGTACTTC | CAISELAGVETQYF
NA | TRBJ2-1 | TRBD2 | TRBV7-9 | TGTGCCAGCAGTCCTCCTAGCGGGAACTCCTACAATGAGCAGTTCTTC | CASSPPSGNSYNEQFF
few | TRBJ1-1 | NA | TRBV12-5 | TGTGCTAGTGGTTTGTTAGTGGGGGCGCGAATTACTGAAGCTTTCTTT | CASGLLVGARITEAFF
NA | TRBJ1-2 | NA | TRBV19 | TGTGCCAGTTCCTTTAAGTTGACGACGGTCGATGGCTACACCTTC | CASSFKLTTVDGYTF
NA | TRBJ2-5 | TRBD2 | TRBV6-6 | TGTGCCAGCACTAGCGGGAGTGAGACCCAGTACTTC | CASTSGSETQYF
NA | TRBJ2-1 | TRBD2 | TRBV4-1 | TGCGCCACCGGGGGGGCTAGCAGCATCAATGAGCAGTTCTTC | CATGGASSINEQFF
NA | TRBJ2-7 | NA | TRBV6-1 | TGTGCCAGCAGTGAAGCCTCTAGAAGCTACGAGCAGTACTTC | CASSEASRSYEQYF
NA | TRBJ2-7 | TRBD2 | TRBV23-1 | TGCGCCAGCAATCCTCCGGGACTAGCGGGATACGAGCAGTACTTC | CASNPPGLAGYEQYF
NA | TRBJ2-7 | TRBD1 | TRBV27 | TGTGCCAGCAGTAGACAGGGTCCCCCCTACGAGCAGTACTTC | CASSRQGPPYEQYF
NA | TRBJ1-1 | NA | TRBV11-1 | TGTGCCAGCAGCTTATGGAACACTGAAGCTTTCTTT | CASSLWNTEAFF
few | TRBJ1-1 | NA | TRBV30 | TGTGCCTGGAGGTGGTTGGGGCGGAACACTGAAGCTTTCTTT | CAWRWLGRNTEAFF
NA | TRBJ2-5 | TRBD2 | TRBV27 | TGTGCCAGCAGCTGGGGGGGGAACCAAGAGACCCAGTACTTC | CASSWGGNQETQYF
NA | TRBJ1-1 | NA | TRBV27 | TGTGCCAGCAGTTCCCCCTTTGGTCCAGATGGTAACACTGAAGCTTTCTTT | CASSSPFGPDGNTEAFF
NA | TRBJ2-4 | TRBD1 | TRBV5-6 | TGTGCCAGCAGCTTTGAATGGGACAGAAACATTCAGTACTTC | CASSFEWDRNIQYF
NA | TRBJ2-7 | NA | TRBV5-1 | TGCGCCAGCAGCTTGGAGACAGTGGTCTACGAGCAGTACTTC | CASSLETVVYEQYF
NA | TRBJ1-1 | TRBD1 | TRBV29-1 | TGCAGCGTTGAAGGACGGGGACAGCCCCGTGGCACTGAAGCTTTCTTT | CSVEGRGQPRGTEAFF
once | TRBJ2-5 | NA | TRBV9 | TGTGCCAGCAGCGATCCAAGGCTAGGCCAAGAGACCCAGTACTTC | CASSDPRLGQETQYF
NA | TRBJ2-7 | NA | TRBV29-1 | TGCAGCGTTCCCGGGACTCTCGCAGTCTACGAGCAGTACTTC | CSVPGTLAVYEQYF
NA | TRBJ2-1 | NA | TRBV7-2 | TGTGCCAGCAGCTTAGCAGGACTACCTTCCTACAATGAGCAGTTCTTC | CASSLAGLPSYNEQFF
once | TRBJ2-5 | TRBD2 | TRBV6-5 | TGTGCCAGCAGTTACTCCGGGGGGGAGACCCAGTACTTC | CASSYSGGETQYF
NA | TRBJ2-7 | NA | TRBV11-2 | TGTGCCAGCAGCTTAACCGGGCTCAACGAGCAGTACTTC | CASSLTGLNEQYF
NA | TRBJ2-1 | NA | TRBV29-1 | TGCAGCGCGCGGTACTTGGGGCAGTTCTTC | CSARYLGQFF
NA | TRBJ1-1 | NA | TRBV25-1 | TGTGCCAGCAGTGAATGGGATTGGAGGGGGGGAGCTTTCTTT | CASSEWDWRGGAFF